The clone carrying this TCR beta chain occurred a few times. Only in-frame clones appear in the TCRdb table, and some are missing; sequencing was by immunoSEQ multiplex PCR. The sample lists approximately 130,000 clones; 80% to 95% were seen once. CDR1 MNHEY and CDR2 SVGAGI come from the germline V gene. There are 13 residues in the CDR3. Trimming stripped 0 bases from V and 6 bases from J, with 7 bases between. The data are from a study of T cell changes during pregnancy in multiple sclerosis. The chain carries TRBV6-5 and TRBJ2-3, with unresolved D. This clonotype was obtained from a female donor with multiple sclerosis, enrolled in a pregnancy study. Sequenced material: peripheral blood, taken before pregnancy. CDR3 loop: CASSYSNWDTQYF. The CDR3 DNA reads TGTGCCAGCAGTTACTCGAACTGGGATACGCAGTATTTT.